The 7 T cell receptor beta chains below all came from one sample that was sequenced in a study of blood T cell repertoires in COVID-19. Data came from immunoSEQ multiplex PCR; TCRdb stores just in-frame clones and leaves some out. The table includes about 61,000 clones, 88% detected once. The sample taken for sequencing was peripheral blood. These receptors were obtained from a human donor in a cohort sampled during active COVID-19.

This chain uses TRBV6-2 or TRBV6-3 with TRBJ2-3; 12 bases align to TRBD2. V lost 2 bases and J lost 3; bases outside the gene matches: 0. The germline gives CDR1 MNHEY, CDR2 SVGEGT. The CDR3 runs to 15 residues. The CDR3 protein is CASSYGTSGTDTQYF. The DNA for the CDR3 is TGTGCCAGCAGTTACGGGACTAGCGGGACAGATACGCAGTATTTT.

The chain couples TRBV7-9 to TRBJ2-2; D perhaps matches TRBD1 (6 bases). This CDR3 region has 14 residues. V was shortened by 5 bases and J by 3 bases, with 10 bases between the two germline ends. In germline, CDR1 is SEHNR, CDR2 FQNEAQ (reference sequence). For the CDR3, the DNA is TGTGCCAGCAGCCGAGGGGGAGACACCGGGGAGCTGTTTTTT. As protein: CASSRGGDTGELFF. The variable domain in full, with the rest retrieved from reference TRBV7-9 and TRBJ2-2, is DTGVSQNPRHKITKRGQNVTFRCDPISEHNRLYWYRQTLGQGPEFLTYFQNEAQLEKSRLLSDRFSAERPKGSFSTLEIQRTEQGDSAMYLCASSRGGDTGELFFGEGSRLTVL.

The rearrangement links TRBV6-5 to TRBJ1-6; 10 nucleotides match TRBD1. The trim removed 4 bases at V and 10 bases at J, leaving 10 bases unmatched. This CDR3 region has 16 residues. Germline loops: CDR1 MNHEY, CDR2 SVGAGI. The CDR3: CASSFIPGQGNSPLHF. For the CDR3, the DNA is TGTGCCAGCAGTTTCATACCGGGACAGGGGAACTCACCCCTCCACTTT.

This rearrangement joins TRBV7-2 to TRBJ2-5, with TRBD1 as a possible D gene (5 bases). Per the germline V gene, CDR1 is SGHTA and CDR2 is FQGNSA. The CDR3 sequence is 13 residues long. V was shortened by 5 bases and J by 3 bases, with 10 bases between the two germline ends. The CDR3 spells CASSRDREETQYF. DNA of the CDR3: TGTGCCAGCAGCCGCGACAGAGAAGAGACCCAGTACTTC.

This clone has a single count. The V call is TRBV6-5, the J call TRBJ1-3, with a weak D call TRBD1 (5 bases). This CDR3 has 15 residues. The germline gives CDR1 MNHEY, CDR2 SVGAGI. V was clipped by 2 bases and J by 4 bases, with 12 bases between them. This CDR3 reads CASSYDTGDGNTIYF. CDR3 nucleotides: TGTGCCAGCAGTTACGACACAGGCGACGGAAACACCATATATTTT.

This sequence joins TRBV4-1 and TRBJ1-2, with 7 bases fitting TRBD1. V lost 1 base, J lost 4 bases, and 9 bases stayed unmatched. CDR1 is MGHRA, CDR2 YSYEKL, per germline. This CDR3 has 16 residues. CDR3: CASSQATRDSTYGYTF. For the CDR3, the DNA is TGCGCCAGCAGCCAAGCAACTAGGGACAGCACCTATGGCTACACCTTC.

The rearrangement uses TRBV5-4 and TRBJ2-5, with 8 nucleotides matching TRBD2. J was trimmed by 0 bases and V by 6 bases; bases with no gene match: 7. CDR3 length equals 15 residues. Germline CDR1 and CDR2: SGHNT and YYREEE (reference sequence). This CDR3 is CASTPKRENQETQYF. CDR3 coding DNA: TGTGCCAGCACCCCGAAGCGGGAGAACCAAGAGACCCAGTACTTC.